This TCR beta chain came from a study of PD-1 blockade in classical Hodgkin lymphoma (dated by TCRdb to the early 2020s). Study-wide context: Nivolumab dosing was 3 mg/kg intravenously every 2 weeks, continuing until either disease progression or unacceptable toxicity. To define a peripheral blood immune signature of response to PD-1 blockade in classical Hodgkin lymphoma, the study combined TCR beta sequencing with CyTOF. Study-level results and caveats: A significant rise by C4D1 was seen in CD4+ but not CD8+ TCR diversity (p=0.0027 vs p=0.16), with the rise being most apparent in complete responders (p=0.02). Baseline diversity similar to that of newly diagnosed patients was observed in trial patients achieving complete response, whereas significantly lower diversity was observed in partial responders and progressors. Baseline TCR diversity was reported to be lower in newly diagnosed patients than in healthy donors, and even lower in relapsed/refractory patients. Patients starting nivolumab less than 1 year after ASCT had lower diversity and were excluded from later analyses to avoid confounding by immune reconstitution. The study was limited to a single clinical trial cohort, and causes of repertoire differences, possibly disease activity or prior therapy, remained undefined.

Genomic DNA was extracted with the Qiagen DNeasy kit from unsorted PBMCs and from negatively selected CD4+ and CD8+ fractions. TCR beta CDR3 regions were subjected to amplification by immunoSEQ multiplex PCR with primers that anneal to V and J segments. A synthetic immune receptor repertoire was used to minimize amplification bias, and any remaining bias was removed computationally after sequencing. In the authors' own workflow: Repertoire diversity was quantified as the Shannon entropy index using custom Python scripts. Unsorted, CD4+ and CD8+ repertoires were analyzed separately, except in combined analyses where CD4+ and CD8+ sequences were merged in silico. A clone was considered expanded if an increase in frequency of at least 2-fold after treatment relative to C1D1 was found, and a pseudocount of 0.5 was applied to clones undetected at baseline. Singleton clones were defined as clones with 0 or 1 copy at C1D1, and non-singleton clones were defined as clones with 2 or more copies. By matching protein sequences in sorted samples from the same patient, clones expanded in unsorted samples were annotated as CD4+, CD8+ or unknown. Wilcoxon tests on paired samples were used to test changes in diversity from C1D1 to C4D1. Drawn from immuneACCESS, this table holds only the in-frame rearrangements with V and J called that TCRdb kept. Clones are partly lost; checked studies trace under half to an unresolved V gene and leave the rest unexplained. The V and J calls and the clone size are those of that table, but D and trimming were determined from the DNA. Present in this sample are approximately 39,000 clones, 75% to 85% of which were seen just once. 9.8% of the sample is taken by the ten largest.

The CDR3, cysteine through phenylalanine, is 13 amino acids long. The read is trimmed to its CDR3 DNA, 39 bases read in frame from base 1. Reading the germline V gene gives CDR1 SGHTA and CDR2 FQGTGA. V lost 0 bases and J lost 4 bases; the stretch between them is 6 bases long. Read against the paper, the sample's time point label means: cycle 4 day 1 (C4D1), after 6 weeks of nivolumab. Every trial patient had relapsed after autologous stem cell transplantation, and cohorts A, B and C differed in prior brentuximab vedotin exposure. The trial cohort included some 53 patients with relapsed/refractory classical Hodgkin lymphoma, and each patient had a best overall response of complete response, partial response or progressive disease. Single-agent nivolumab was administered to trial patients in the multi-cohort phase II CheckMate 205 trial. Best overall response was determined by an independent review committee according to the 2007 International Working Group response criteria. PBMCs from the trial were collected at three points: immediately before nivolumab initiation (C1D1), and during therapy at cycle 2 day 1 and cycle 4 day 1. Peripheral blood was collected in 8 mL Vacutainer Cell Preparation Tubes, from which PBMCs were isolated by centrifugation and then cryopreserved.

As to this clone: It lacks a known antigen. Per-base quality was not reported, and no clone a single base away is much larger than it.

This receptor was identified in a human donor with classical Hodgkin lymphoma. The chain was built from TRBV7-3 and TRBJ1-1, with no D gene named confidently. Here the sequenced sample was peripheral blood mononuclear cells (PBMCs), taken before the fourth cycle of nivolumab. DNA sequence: TGTGCCAGCAGCTTAACCGCTATCACTGAAGCTTTCTTT. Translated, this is CASSLTAITEAFF.